Shown below are 31 T cell receptor beta chains from a single sample sequenced in a study of early T cells in non-severe SARS-CoV-2 infection. TCRdb re-analysed the 5' RACE reads in MiXCR, keeping a single row per CDR3 protein. The sample holds about 55,000 distinct CDR3 sequences, around an eighth seen once. Sequencing was carried out using whole blood. The receptors here all came from an adult who was a healthcare worker with PCR-confirmed SARS-CoV-2 infection or an uninfected control (not recorded which).

The chain links TRBV29-1 to TRBJ2-7; D may be TRBD2 (5 bases). The CDR3 has 13 residues. The V end lost 4 bases, the J end lost 4 bases, and 14 bases lay between the germline ends. Germline V lookup: CDR1 SQVTM, CDR2 ANQGSEA. The DNA of the CDR3 is TGCAGCGTTGCAACGGGGATTGAATACGAGCAGTACTTC. Translating gives CSVATGIEYEQYF.

There are many counts of this clonotype. The chain uses TRBV5-4 and TRBJ2-3, with 7 bases fitting TRBD2. Germline CDR1 SGHNT, CDR2 YYREEE (reference sequence). V lost 4 bases to trimming and J lost 0 bases; unmatched junction nucleotides: 5. The CDR3 runs to 15 residues. Here the CDR3 DNA reads TGTGCCAGCAGCGATGGGACTACTAGCACAGATACGCAGTATTTT. Its protein is CASSDGTTSTDTQYF.

This clonotype showed up many times. The genes are TRBV24-1 and TRBJ2-1; 9 nucleotides agree with TRBD1. The length of the CDR3 is 20 residues. Unmatched junction bases numbered 14, after V lost 3 bases and J lost 0 bases. CDR1 KGHDR and CDR2 SFDVKD come from the germline V gene. Written as DNA, the CDR3 is TGTGCCACCAGTGATGCGCCGGGACAGGGCCTAGGGAACTCCTACAATGAGCAGTTCTTC. This gives the protein CATSDAPGQGLGNSYNEQFF.

This clonotype has a count of ten or more. The chain links TRBV6-4 to TRBJ2-3; D remains ambiguous. The V end was cut by 7 bases, the J end by 5 bases, with 7 bases between. Germline V gene sequence: CDR1 MRHNA, CDR2 SNTAGT. The CDR3 spans 11 residues. CDR3 coding DNA: TGTGCCAGCAAAGGTGGAGATACGCAGTATTTT. Its protein product is CASKGGDTQYF.

J is TRBJ2-1 and V is TRBV5-4; TRBD2 matches at 10 bases. With V trimmed by 4 bases and J by 9 bases, 13 bases remained unmatched. There are 16 residues in the CDR3. Germline CDR1 is SGHNT and CDR2 is YYREEE (reference sequence). The CDR3, as DNA: TGTGCCAGCAGCGGAAAGACTAGCGGGCAGGGGGGTGAGCAGTTCTTC. Translation: CASSGKTSGQGGEQFF.

The sample holds many counts of this clonotype. The V call is TRBV7-9, the J call TRBJ1-1, with 9 bases that match TRBD1. The CDR3 covers 15 residues. Germline V gene data show CDR1 as SEHNR and CDR2 as FQNEAQ (reference sequence). With V trimmed by 5 bases and J by 2 bases, 6 bases remained unmatched. This CDR3 reads CASSPQGARNTEAFF. CDR3 bases: TGTGCCAGCAGCCCACAGGGGGCAAGAAACACTGAAGCTTTCTTT.

This clonotype has more than one count but fewer than ten. V gene TRBV6-4 combines with J gene TRBJ2-7; maybe TRBD2 (6 bases). The ends were cut back, 11 bases at V and 6 bases at J, with 14 bases in the middle. This CDR3 has 11 residues. Germline CDR1 MRHNA, CDR2 SNTAGT. CDR3 DNA sequence: TGTGCCCTCATCCGGGGACTCGAGCAGTACTTC. Amino acids: CALIRGLEQYF.

This clonotype was seen ten or more times. The chain has TRBV4-2 and TRBJ1-4; tentatively, D is TRBD1 (5 bases). This CDR3 spans 16 amino acids. V shed 3 bases and J shed 6 bases, with 17 bases lying between them. Per germline, CDR1 LGHNA and CDR2 YNFKEQ. This chain's CDR3 is CASSQGPGTGDEKLFF. The CDR3 DNA is TGTGCCAGCAGCCAGGGCCCCGGGACGGGAGATGAAAAACTGTTTTTT.

This clonotype was counted many times. This sequence joins TRBV20-1 and TRBJ2-7; the D is unclear. The germline V gene has CDR1 DFQATT and CDR2 SNEGSKA (reference sequence). Trimming pared 0 bases from V and 7 bases from J, leaving 10 bases between. This CDR3 is 12 amino acids long. The CDR3, as DNA: TGCAGTGCTAGAGAAGATGGGCGGGAGCAGTACTTC. It yields the protein CSAREDGREQYF.

This clonotype was found many times. This sequence joins TRBV5-1 and TRBJ2-3; D is uncertain. V shed 7 bases and J shed 5 bases, with 8 bases lying between them. Per germline, CDR1 SGHRS and CDR2 YFSETQ. The CDR3 consists of 11 residues. CDR3 in amino acids: CASRDGDTQYF. CDR3 in DNA: TGCGCCAGCCGCGACGGAGATACGCAGTATTTT.

This clonotype was counted ten times or more. V usage is TRBV7-2 and J usage is TRBJ2-1; TRBD2 matches 9 bases. This CDR3 contains 16 residues. The V segment lost 4 bases and the J segment 0 bases; nucleotides outside the gene matches: 4. Germline lookup yields CDR1 SGHTA and CDR2 FQGNSA. CDR3: CASSSGTSSSYNEQFF. The CDR3 DNA sequence: TGTGCCAGCAGCTCAGGGACTAGCAGCTCCTACAATGAGCAGTTCTTC.

DNA of the CDR3: TGCAGCGTTGGACAGGACTATGGCTACACCTTC. The encoded protein is CSVGQDYGYTF. V gene TRBV29-1 combines with J gene TRBJ1-2; tentatively, D is TRBD1 (6 bases). V gave up 4 bases and J gave up 3 bases, with 6 bases separating them. Germline CDR1 SQVTM, CDR2 ANQGSEA. There are 11 residues in the CDR3.

This clonotype was counted many times. The chain employs TRBV7-9 and TRBJ2-1, with D tentatively TRBD2 (6 bases). This CDR3 region has 15 residues. Between the trimmed V and J ends, which lost 5 bases and 6 bases, there was a span of 17 bases. CDR1 and CDR2 from the germline V gene are SEHNR and FQNEAQ (reference sequence). The CDR3 nucleotides are TGTGCCAGCAGCCCTAAGACTAGGCTGGGCAATGAGCAGTTCTTC. The encoded protein is CASSPKTRLGNEQFF.

This chain links TRBV2 with TRBJ1-4, with 9 bases identical to TRBD1. The trim removed 3 bases at V and 5 bases at J, leaving 4 bases unmatched. The CDR3 contains 15 residues. Looked up from germline, CDR1 is SNHLY and CDR2 is FYNNEI. The CDR3 sequence is CASSDLGTGNEKLFF. The DNA for the CDR3 is TGTGCCAGCAGTGATCTGGGGACAGGGAATGAAAAACTGTTTTTT. Variable domain in full (rest from reference TRBV2 and TRBJ1-4): EPEVTQTPSHQVTQMGQEVILRCVPISNHLYFYWYRQILGQKVEFLVSFYNNEISEKSEIFDDQFSVERPDGSNFTLKIRSTKLEDSAMYFCASSDLGTGNEKLFFGSGTQLSVL.

The rearrangement joins TRBV20-1 to TRBJ2-2, with 15 bases lining up with TRBD2. CDR1 is DFQATT, CDR2 SNEGSKA, per germline (reference sequence). CDR3 length: 16 residues. J lost 5 bases, V lost 5 bases, and 6 bases had no gene match. The CDR3, as DNA: TGCAGTGCTGGGGGACTAGCGGGAGGTTTGACCGGGGAGCTGTTTTTT. Translated: CSAGGLAGGLTGELFF.

This clonotype was detected ten times or more. This chain links TRBV7-2 with TRBJ2-2; D is possibly TRBD2 (6 bases). This CDR3 spans 15 amino acids. V lost 1 base, J lost 4 bases, and 10 bases lay in between. The germline V gene has CDR1 SGHTA and CDR2 FQGNSA. The DNA of the CDR3 is TGTGCCAGCAGCTTAGTAAGGCGGGGCACCGGGGAGCTGTTTTTT. It is translated as CASSLVRRGTGELFF.

This clonotype appeared once. The gene calls are TRBV29-1 and TRBJ2-7; 8 bases agree with TRBD2. From germline, CDR1 is SQVTM and CDR2 ANQGSEA. Trimming at V came to 7 bases and at J to 3 bases, leaving 8 bases not matched to a gene. The CDR3 contains 13 residues. CDR3 amino acids: CSATGLALYEQYF. CDR3 coding DNA: TGCAGCGCAACCGGACTAGCACTCTACGAGCAGTACTTC.

This clonotype was found a few times. CDR3 DNA: TGTGCCAGCAGCTTAGAGCTAAACCTCGGGGAGCTGTTTTTT. As protein: CASSLELNLGELFF. This chain links TRBV11-2 with TRBJ2-2; D is unclear. The germline V gene encodes CDR1 SGHAT and CDR2 FQNNGV. The CDR3 is 14 amino acids. Trimming removed 0 bases at V and 7 bases at J, with 9 bases between.

This chain links TRBV4-1 with TRBJ2-7; tentatively, D is TRBD2 (5 bases). The CDR3 is made up of 16 amino acids. CDR1 and CDR2 (germline): MGHRA, YSYEKL. Trimming shortened V by 4 bases and J by 0 bases, and 16 bases separated the two germline ends. The CDR3 loop reads CASSLSAGELSYEQYF. In nucleotides, the CDR3 is TGCGCCAGCAGCCTATCAGCTGGGGAGCTCTCCTACGAGCAGTACTTC.

The rearrangement uses TRBV6-4 and TRBJ1-2; TRBD1 might be the D (5 bases). The germline CDR1 and CDR2 sequences are MRHNA and SNTAGT. Trimming removed 0 bases from V and 6 bases from J, with 14 bases in between. The CDR3 covers 15 residues. In nucleotides, the CDR3 is TGTGCCAGCAGTGACTCGAGGGGAACCCTCAATGGCTACACCTTC. It encodes CASSDSRGTLNGYTF.

The chain combines TRBV18 with TRBJ1-1; no reliable D call. Per the germline V gene, CDR1 is KGHSH and CDR2 is LQKENI. V lost 8 bases and J 0 bases, leaving 10 bases between the germline ends. The CDR3 has 13 amino acids. For the CDR3, the DNA is TGTGCCAGCATAGGCCAAATGAACACTGAAGCTTTCTTT. Translating it yields CASIGQMNTEAFF.

This clonotype appeared many times. The chain is built from TRBV11-2 and TRBJ2-1, with no clear D. There are 16 residues in the CDR3. CDR1 and CDR2 (germline): SGHAT, FQNNGV. V lost 3 bases, J lost 9 bases, and 21 bases lay in between. The CDR3: CASSLNAGNKGSEQFF. CDR3 nucleotides: TGTGCCAGCAGCTTGAACGCCGGCAACAAAGGGTCTGAGCAGTTCTTC.

This chain uses TRBV28 with TRBJ2-7; D unclear. The CDR3 sequence is 12 residues long. Germline V gives CDR1 MDHEN, CDR2 SYDVKM. Trimming took 6 bases from V and 4 from J, leaving 10 bases between them. The CDR3 DNA reads TGTGCCAGCAGAACCGGGTTTTACGAGCAGTACTTC. Translated: CASRTGFYEQYF.

This clonotype came up many times. V and J are TRBV29-1 and TRBJ1-1, with 8 bases identical to TRBD1. This CDR3 has 15 amino acids. The trim removed 7 bases at V and 3 bases at J, leaving 13 bases unmatched. Per the germline V gene, CDR1 is SQVTM and CDR2 is ANQGSEA. CDR3 sequence: CSAAQGAALDTEAFF. The CDR3 DNA is TGCAGCGCCGCTCAGGGGGCGGCTCTGGACACTGAAGCTTTCTTT. Drawing the rest from reference TRBV29-1 and TRBJ1-1, the complete variable domain is SAVISQKPSRDICQRGTSLTIQCQVDSQVTMMFWYRQQPGQSLTLIATANQGSEATYESGFVIDKFPISRPNLTFSTLTVSNMSPEDSSIYLCSAAQGAALDTEAFFGQGTRLTVV.

This clonotype was seen ten or more times. The rearrangement uses TRBV12-3 or TRBV12-4 and TRBJ2-1; D call uncertain. Trimming removed 6 bases at V and 5 bases at J, with 8 bases between. This CDR3 spans 12 amino acids. The CDR3 region is CASRGIDNEQFF. The DNA for the CDR3 is TGTGCCAGCAGGGGGATAGACAATGAGCAGTTCTTC.

This clonotype occurred many times. V is TRBV27 and J is TRBJ2-4; a weak D match, TRBD1 (6 bases). Trimming cost V 6 bases and J 0 bases, with 15 bases left between them. This CDR3 has 16 amino acids. CDR1 MNHEY and CDR2 SMNVEV come from the germline V gene (reference sequence). For the CDR3, the DNA is TGTGCCAGCAGAGGGGGAGACCTACTAGCCAAAAACATTCAGTACTTC. This translates into CASRGGDLLAKNIQYF.

This clonotype was picked up many times. J is TRBJ2-7 and V is TRBV27, with D unresolved. The ends were cut back, 2 bases at V and 5 bases at J, with 4 bases in the middle. Germline loops: CDR1 MNHEY, CDR2 SMNVEV (reference sequence). The CDR3 has 11 amino acids. CDR3 sequence (DNA): TGTGCCAGCAGTTTACGGGACGAGCAGTACTTC. It is translated as CASSLRDEQYF.

The sample holds many counts of this clonotype. This chain uses TRBV3-1 with TRBJ2-7, with 11 bases aligning to TRBD1. The CDR3 length is 12 residues. V shed 11 bases and J 3 bases; nucleotides not matched to a gene: 3. Germline V lookup: CDR1 LGHDT, CDR2 YNNKEL (reference sequence). In DNA form, the CDR3 reads TGTGCCGCCGGGACAGGGGGCTACGAGCAGTACTTC. Translated: CAAGTGGYEQYF.

As DNA, the CDR3 is TGTGCCAGCAGCAAATCCAGGGCCCGAGAGACCCAGTACTTC. Translated, it gives CASSKSRARETQYF. J is TRBJ2-5 and V is TRBV7-9, with D possibly TRBD1 on 5 matching bases. The germline V gene encodes CDR1 SEHNR and CDR2 FQNEAQ (reference sequence). This CDR3 comprises 14 residues. V gave up 5 bases and J gave up 4 bases, with 14 bases separating them.

This clonotype was recorded many times. V gene TRBV7-9 combines with J gene TRBJ2-1; D may be TRBD1 (5 bases). This CDR3 comprises 15 residues. Germline CDR1 reads SEHNR; CDR2 reads FQNEAQ (reference sequence). Trimming removed 1 base from V and 7 bases from J, with 14 bases in between. The CDR3 protein is CASSLGGPTTNEQFF. CDR3 sequence (DNA): TGTGCCAGCAGCTTAGGGGGCCCTACTACAAATGAGCAGTTCTTC.

The gene calls are TRBV6-6 and TRBJ1-1; no clear D gene. Germline values: CDR1 MNHNY, CDR2 SVGAGI (reference sequence). This CDR3 spans 15 amino acids. Trimming cost V 0 bases and J 1 base, with 9 bases left between them. The CDR3 loop reads CASSYSGRSNTEAFF. The CDR3 bases are TGTGCCAGCAGTTACTCGGGCAGGTCGAACACTGAAGCTTTCTTT.